This T cell receptor beta chain is drawn from a study of blood T cell repertoires in COVID-19. Sequenced by immunoSEQ multiplex PCR; TCRdb stores in-frame clones only, minus some. This sample has around 240,000 clones, with 75% to 90% found just once. V trimming: 0 bases; J trimming: 3 bases; junction bases outside the gene matches: 4. Germline V lookup: CDR1 ENHRY, CDR2 SYGVKD. This CDR3 is 15 amino acids long. The source is a woman aged 45-59 years who had recovered from COVID-19. The V call is TRBV10-3, the J call TRBJ1-2; 7 nucleotides agree with TRBD1. Sequenced input: PBMCs or T cells enriched from blood (not recorded which). CDR3 coding DNA: TGTGCCATCAGTGAGTCGACAGGGTCCTACTATGGCTACACCTTC. Translated, it gives CAISESTGSYYGYTF.